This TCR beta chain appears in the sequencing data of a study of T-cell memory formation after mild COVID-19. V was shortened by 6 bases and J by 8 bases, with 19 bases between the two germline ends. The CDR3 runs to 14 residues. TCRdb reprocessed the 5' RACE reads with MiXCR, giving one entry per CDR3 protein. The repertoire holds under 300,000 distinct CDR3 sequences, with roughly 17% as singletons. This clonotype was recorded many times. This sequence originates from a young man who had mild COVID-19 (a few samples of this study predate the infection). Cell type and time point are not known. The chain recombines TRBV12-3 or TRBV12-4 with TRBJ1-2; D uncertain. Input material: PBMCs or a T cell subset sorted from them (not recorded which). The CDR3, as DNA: TGTGCCAGCAGGGACGAGGACGGTGCTGGAGGCTACACCTTC. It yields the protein CASRDEDGAGGYTF.